This T cell receptor (beta chain) was profiled in a study of early T cells in non-severe SARS-CoV-2 infection. TCRdb called the 5' RACE reads again in MiXCR, with one record for every CDR3 protein. The sample has under 70,000 distinct CDR3 sequences; 11% are singletons. The CDR3 covers 15 residues. Germline CDR1 reads SNHLY; CDR2 reads FYNNEI. V dropped 7 bases and J dropped 5; count of bases not matched to a gene: 7. This clonotype was seen more than once but under ten times. The receptor comes from an adult who was a healthcare worker with PCR-confirmed SARS-CoV-2 infection or an uninfected control (not recorded which). The sequencing sample was made of whole blood. The chain uses TRBV2 and TRBJ2-5, with 13 bases fitting TRBD2. CDR3 in DNA: TGTGCCAGCAAACTAGCGGGGGGGCCGCAGGAGACCCAGTACTTC. Amino acid sequence: CASKLAGGPQETQYF.